Following are 25 T cell receptor beta chains from one sample sequenced in a study of response to subunit inactivated influenza vaccine. TCRdb independently ran MiXCR on the RT-PCR reads; one entry per CDR3 protein. The table lists approximately 520,000 distinct CDR3 sequences, about 25% of them singletons. Sequencing was performed on CD4+ T cells sorted from PBMCs, taken about 5 days after vaccination. The receptors were gathered from a man between 50 and 59 years old who received an inactivated influenza vaccine.

V and J are TRBV6-1 and TRBJ2-7; D is unclear. Between the trimmed V and J ends, which lost 6 bases and 5 bases, there was a span of 17 bases. The length of the CDR3 is 14 residues. CDR1 is MNHNS and CDR2 is SASEGT in the germline V gene. The CDR3 spells CASSPGERSDEQYF. CDR3 coding DNA: TGTGCCAGCAGCCCTGGAGAACGTTCGGACGAGCAGTACTTC.

V usage is TRBV20-1 and J usage is TRBJ2-5; 9 positions agree with TRBD1. Germline loops: CDR1 DFQATT, CDR2 SNEGSKA (reference sequence). Trimming at V came to 6 bases and at J to 8 bases, leaving 10 bases not matched to a gene. The CDR3 length is 13 residues. The CDR3 loop is CSAKGTGRDTQYF. In DNA form, the CDR3 reads TGCAGTGCGAAAGGGACAGGGAGGGACACCCAGTACTTC.

This clonotype occurred a few times. This chain links TRBV4-1 with TRBJ2-5, with D perhaps TRBD2 (5 bases). From germline, CDR1 is MGHRA and CDR2 YSYEKL. The CDR3 loop spans 14 amino acids. V lost 3 bases, J lost 2 bases, and 10 bases lay in between. The CDR3 DNA reads as TGCGCCAGCAGCCAGTCGGGGTTGCAAGAGACCCAGTACTTC. Its translation is CASSQSGLQETQYF.

This chain connects TRBV18 to TRBJ1-1, with unresolved D. Germline CDR1 reads KGHSH; CDR2 reads LQKENI. Between the trimmed V and J ends, which lost 3 bases and 2 bases, there was a span of 10 bases. The CDR3 runs to 14 residues. Here the CDR3 reads CASSPTYGNTEAFF. CDR3 DNA: TGTGCCAGCTCACCTACGTACGGTAACACTGAAGCTTTCTTT.

This clonotype was seen more than once but under ten times. V and J are TRBV20-1 and TRBJ2-5, with TRBD1 matching over 9 bases. V was pared by 1 base and J by 2 bases, with 8 bases of the junction left unmatched. This CDR3 spans 16 amino acids. In germline, CDR1 is DFQATT, CDR2 SNEGSKA (reference sequence). The CDR3, as DNA: TGCAGTGCTAGAGGGGGACAGGGTGGAACTCAAGAGACCCAGTACTTC. Translating it yields CSARGGQGGTQETQYF.

This clonotype was detected only a few times. This chain joins TRBV7-2 and TRBJ1-1; D ambiguous. Germline CDR1 and CDR2: SGHTA and FQGNSA. The CDR3 loop spans 15 amino acids. V dropped 5 bases and J dropped 1 base, with 14 bases sitting between them. The CDR3 sequence is CASSVSPNWNTEAFF. The DNA of the CDR3 is TGTGCCAGCAGCGTCTCTCCAAACTGGAACACTGAAGCTTTCTTT.

This clonotype has a handful of counts. The chain combines TRBV20-1 with TRBJ2-1; 8 bases agree with TRBD2. The length of the CDR3 is 16 residues. Germline V CDR1 and CDR2: DFQATT, SNEGSKA (reference sequence). V trimming: 0 bases; J trimming: 5 bases; junction bases outside the gene matches: 9. CDR3 coding DNA: TGCAGTGCTAGAGATCCGAGAGCGGGAGCCGACAATGAGCAGTTCTTC. Its protein is CSARDPRAGADNEQFF.

The chain couples TRBV15 to TRBJ2-3, with a tentative D call TRBD2 (6 bases). Trimming took off 0 bases at V and 8 bases at J, with 15 bases between the two ends. CDR3 length: 15 amino acids. Germline V gene sequence: CDR1 LNHNV, CDR2 YYDKDF (reference sequence). This CDR3 is CATSRERLVSGTQYF. The DNA for the CDR3 is TGTGCCACCAGCAGAGAGCGACTAGTTTCTGGTACGCAGTATTTT. The full variable domain, rest sourced from reference TRBV15 and TRBJ2-3, is DAMVIQNPRYQVTQFGKPVTLSCSQTLNHNVMYWYQQKSSQAPKLLFHYYDKDFNNEADTPDNFQSRRPNTSFCFLDIRSPGLGDTAMYLCATSRERLVSGTQYFGPGTRLTVL.

This clonotype was recorded many times. The rearrangement joins TRBV5-6 to TRBJ2-5, with TRBD1 matching over 8 bases. This CDR3 is built from 19 residues. Germline-derived CDR1 and CDR2 are SGHDT and YYEEEE. V lost 0 bases to trimming and J lost 5 bases; unmatched junction nucleotides: 18. The CDR3 here is CASSLDGQGANKPGETQYF. In nucleotides, the CDR3 is TGTGCCAGCAGCTTGGACGGTCAGGGGGCGAATAAACCAGGGGAGACCCAGTACTTC.

The gene calls are TRBV7-2 and TRBJ1-4; weak D call: TRBD1 (5 bases). The CDR3 totals 16 residues. Trimming took 1 base from V and 6 from J, leaving 15 bases between them. Germline CDR1 and CDR2: SGHTA and FQGNSA. CDR3 region: CASSLVGAGFYEKLFF. In nucleotides, the CDR3 is TGTGCCAGCAGCTTAGTCGGGGCGGGTTTTTATGAAAAACTGTTTTTT.

V is TRBV20-1 and J is TRBJ2-5; unclear D gene. Germline lookup yields CDR1 DFQATT and CDR2 SNEGSKA (reference sequence). This CDR3 contains 12 residues. The V gene lost 7 bases and the J gene lost 0 bases, with 9 bases spanning the gap. The chain's CDR3 is CSVPGYQETQYF. The CDR3 nucleotides are TGCAGTGTGCCGGGTTACCAAGAGACCCAGTACTTC.

This clonotype was counted only a few times. V usage is TRBV6-5 and J usage is TRBJ2-3, with 9 bases lining up with TRBD1. The CDR3 covers 18 residues. After removal of 0 bases from V and 0 bases from J, the junction contained 7 bases not matched to a gene. Germline assignment: CDR1 MNHEY and CDR2 SVGAGI. The CDR3 here is CASSYSWDRVLSTDTQYF. The CDR3 DNA reads as TGTGCCAGCAGTTACTCGTGGGACAGGGTCCTAAGCACAGATACGCAGTATTTT.

This clonotype has just a few counts. This chain joins TRBV7-2 and TRBJ2-1, with D tentatively TRBD1 or TRBD2 (5 bases each). Germline V lookup: CDR1 SGHTA, CDR2 FQGNSA. Between the trimmed V and J ends, which lost 5 bases and 4 bases, there was a span of 15 bases. CDR3 length equals 15 residues. In DNA form, the CDR3 reads TGTGCCAGCAGCCCAGGATGGGGGATTTACAATGAGCAGTTCTTC. This codes for CASSPGWGIYNEQFF.

The rearrangement uses TRBV6-1 and TRBJ2-5; D perhaps matches TRBD2 (5 bases). V was cut by 2 bases and J by 9 bases, with 16 bases left in between. From germline, CDR1 is MNHNS and CDR2 SASEGT. This CDR3 is 14 amino acids long. The CDR3 is CASSERGLLSPQYF. CDR3 sequence (DNA): TGTGCCAGCAGTGAAAGAGGGCTATTGTCCCCCCAGTACTTC.

This chain uses TRBV20-1 with TRBJ2-1, with D possibly being TRBD2 (5 bases). From germline, CDR1 is DFQATT and CDR2 SNEGSKA (reference sequence). This CDR3 is 13 amino acids long. V was trimmed by 1 base and J by 7 bases, leaving 11 bases between them. CDR3 region: CSARAGRDNEQFF. The CDR3 DNA reads as TGCAGTGCTAGAGCCGGACGGGATAATGAGCAGTTCTTC.

This clonotype was counted at least ten times. J is TRBJ1-5 and V is TRBV12-3 or TRBV12-4, with no clear D. There are 12 residues in the CDR3. Trimming pared 6 bases from V and 0 bases from J, leaving 3 bases between. CDR3 sequence: CASSFSNQPQHF. The CDR3 nucleotides read TGTGCCAGCAGCTTTAGCAATCAGCCCCAGCATTTT.

The rearrangement links TRBV20-1 to TRBJ1-4; D is perhaps TRBD1 (6 bases). CDR3 size: 15 residues. CDR1 and CDR2 (germline): DFQATT, SNEGSKA (reference sequence). V lost 1 base and J lost 7, with 16 bases in between. This CDR3 reads CSARGRRGEGEKLFF. CDR3 sequence (DNA): TGCAGTGCTAGAGGTCGGAGGGGGGAAGGTGAAAAACTGTTTTTT.

This clonotype was found many times. This rearrangement joins TRBV20-1 to TRBJ2-7, with 11 nucleotides matching TRBD2. With 0 bases clipped from V and 3 bases from J, the junction kept 4 bases outside the gene matches. Germline V gives CDR1 DFQATT, CDR2 SNEGSKA (reference sequence). The length of the CDR3 is 15 residues. The DNA of the CDR3 is TGCAGTGCTAGAGATCGACTAGCGGGAATCTACGAGCAGTACTTC. This encodes CSARDRLAGIYEQYF.

The sample holds a few counts of this clonotype. The rearrangement uses TRBV4-1 and TRBJ1-1; 8 bases agree with TRBD1. J lost 8 bases, V lost 2 bases, and 7 bases had no gene match. CDR3 length equals 14 residues. In germline, CDR1 is MGHRA, CDR2 YSYEKL. Here the CDR3 DNA reads TGCGCCAGCAGCCAAAACAGGGGGGCTTCAGAAGCTTTCTTT. Protein sequence: CASSQNRGASEAFF.

This clonotype was counted a few times. The chain couples TRBV6-1 to TRBJ2-7, with 8 bases that match TRBD2. Germline CDR1 is MNHNS and CDR2 is SASEGT. Trimming removed 6 bases from V and 2 bases from J; junction bases left unmatched: 6. The CDR3 is 14 amino acids. The CDR3 is CASRAAGAAYEQYF. In DNA, the CDR3 is TGTGCCAGCAGAGCAGCGGGGGCAGCCTACGAGCAGTACTTC.

The chain employs TRBV6-2 or TRBV6-3 and TRBJ2-3; D is unclear. The CDR3 has 15 residues. The germline CDR1 and CDR2 sequences are MNHEY and SVGEGT. Trimming cost V 4 bases and J 1 base, with 12 bases left between them. The CDR3: CASSSRVSGTDTQYF. The CDR3 DNA follows: TGTGCCAGCAGTTCTAGGGTGTCTGGCACAGATACGCAGTATTTT.

V usage is TRBV12-3 or TRBV12-4 and J usage is TRBJ1-4; no clear D. V lost 3 bases and J 7 bases, leaving 12 bases between the germline ends. The CDR3 has 14 residues. The CDR3 region is CASSLSVEGEKLFF. CDR3 nucleotides: TGTGCCAGCAGTTTGTCTGTTGAAGGTGAAAAACTGTTTTTT.

This sequence joins TRBV12-3 or TRBV12-4 and TRBJ2-2; TRBD2 might be the D (6 bases). The CDR3 consists of 15 residues. V was shortened by 4 bases and J by 6 bases, with 15 bases between the two germline ends. The CDR3 reads CASSSGPGGAGELFF. CDR3 DNA sequence: TGTGCCAGCAGTTCAGGTCCCGGGGGTGCCGGGGAGCTGTTTTTT.

The sample holds a few counts of this clonotype. V gene TRBV2 combines with J gene TRBJ1-1; no definite D call. Germline V gene sequence: CDR1 SNHLY, CDR2 FYNNEI. Trimming cost V 4 bases and J 0 bases, with 9 bases left between them. The CDR3 spans 14 residues. The CDR3, as DNA: TGTGCCAGCAGTGTCAGGCAGTTGAACACTGAAGCTTTCTTT. It is translated as CASSVRQLNTEAFF.

V gene TRBV20-1 combines with J gene TRBJ2-3; D gene unclear. The CDR3 is 14 residues long. Looked up from germline, CDR1 is DFQATT and CDR2 is SNEGSKA (reference sequence). V was cut by 0 bases and J by 2 bases, with 9 bases left in between. As DNA, the CDR3 is TGCAGTGCTAGAGATCCCCGGGCCACAGATACGCAGTATTTT. It specifies CSARDPRATDTQYF.